This record looks at one T cell receptor beta chain sequence and its context. The target antigen is unknown. 5'RACE with constant-segment primers built TCRalpha and TCRbeta cDNA libraries with UMIs. MiXCR, applied by TCRdb to the 5' RACE reads, yields one record per CDR3 protein. Among under 300,000 distinct CDR3 sequences listed, 15% to 20% were seen once. The CDR3 length is 14 residues. Deletions cut 0 bases from V and 4 bases from J, with 10 bases between. The V gene's germline CDR1 is SGDLS and CDR2 YYNGEE. These data come from a study of T-cell memory formation after mild COVID-19. At the level of the study: Largely donor-specific sequence clusters came from a couple of donors. Whole-study results and caveats: CD4+ contracting clones were found mainly in CM and EM, and CD8+ ones in EMRA. Memory cells collected pre-infection included some clones that later responded, suggesting cross-reactive memory joined.

The sequencing sample was made of PBMCs or a T cell subset sorted from them (not recorded which). V is TRBV9 and J is TRBJ1-1; TRBD1 might be the D (6 bases). This TCR was sampled from a man between 18 and 35 years old who had mild COVID-19 (a few samples of this study predate the infection). Cell type and time point are not known. The chain's CDR3 is CASSVEGGGTEAFF. For the CDR3, the DNA is TGTGCCAGCAGCGTAGAGGGAGGGGGCACTGAAGCTTTCTTT.